These 22 T cell receptor beta chains share one sample of origin, sequenced in a study of T cell repertoires in cytomegalovirus infection. TCRdb used MiXCR to reprocess the reads, holding one entry per CDR3 protein. The table has around 550,000 distinct CDR3 sequences, around 27% seen once. Source material: PBMCs. Receptor source: a human donor in good health (CMV status not recorded). Some clones in this sample may be carry-over from other donors' samples.

The chain is built from TRBV14 and TRBJ1-6; a weak D match, TRBD1 (5 bases). V gave up 3 bases and J gave up 9 bases, with 12 bases separating them. The CDR3 loop spans 14 amino acids. Germline V gene lookup returns CDR1 SGHDN and CDR2 FVKESK. The CDR3 DNA reads TGTGCCAGCAGCCAGGACTTAAGGGGTTCACCCCTCCACTTT. The encoded protein is CASSQDLRGSPLHF.

This clonotype was seen a handful of times. The rearrangement joins TRBV12-3 or TRBV12-4 to TRBJ2-1, with 16 bases aligning to TRBD2. Trimming removed 5 bases from V and 4 bases from J; junction bases left unmatched: 8. The CDR3 has 18 amino acids. This chain's CDR3 is CASSTMGLAGGGYNEQFF. CDR3 coding DNA: TGTGCCAGCAGTACGATGGGACTAGCGGGAGGGGGGTACAATGAGCAGTTCTTC.

CDR3 nucleotide sequence: TGTGCCAGCAGCTTCGAACTAGCTACAAATGAGCAGTTCTTC. It yields the protein CASSFELATNEQFF. The gene calls are TRBV7-2 and TRBJ2-1; a weak D match, TRBD2 (6 bases). With 3 bases removed from V and 7 bases from J, the gap between germline ends came to 13 bases. Germline V gene lookup returns CDR1 SGHTA and CDR2 FQGNSA. The CDR3 consists of 14 residues.

The rearrangement joins TRBV29-1 to TRBJ1-1, with unresolved D. The CDR3 is 14 amino acids. The germline gives CDR1 SQVTM, CDR2 ANQGSEA. The germline V and J ends were trimmed by 4 bases and 1 base, with 13 bases remaining between them. CDR3 residues: CSVVGVWGNTEAFF. The CDR3 bases are TGCAGCGTTGTCGGGGTATGGGGGAACACTGAAGCTTTCTTT.

This chain links TRBV30 with TRBJ2-1, with D possibly being TRBD2 (6 bases). This CDR3 contains 16 residues. V was pared by 0 bases and J by 7 bases, with 19 bases between. CDR1 is GTSNPN, CDR2 SVGIG, per germline (reference sequence). Here the CDR3 DNA reads TGTGCCTGGAGTGTACGAGGAGGGTCCGGAGAAAATGAGCAGTTCTTC. Protein sequence: CAWSVRGGSGENEQFF.

J is TRBJ2-7 and V is TRBV7-6; the D is unclear. The CDR3 length is 13 residues. V lost 5 bases and J lost 5, with 13 bases in between. Germline values: CDR1 SGHVS, CDR2 FNYEAQ. CDR3 loop: CASSLGLGDEQYF. The CDR3 nucleotides read TGTGCCAGCAGCCTGGGTCTCGGCGACGAGCAGTACTTC.

CDR3 nucleotide sequence: TGTGCCAGCAGCTCCAGGGGGACCCTTAGCTCCTATAATTCACCCCTCCACTTT. Protein product: CASSSRGTLSSYNSPLHF. This chain connects TRBV7-9 to TRBJ1-6; 7 bases agree with TRBD1. CDR1 is SEHNR and CDR2 is FQNEAQ in the germline V gene (reference sequence). The CDR3 totals 18 residues. V lost 4 bases and J lost 0; bases outside the gene matches: 9. The whole variable domain, remainder taken from reference TRBV7-9 and TRBJ1-6, is DTGVSQNPRHKITKRGQNVTFRCDPISEHNRLYWYRQTLGQGPEFLTYFQNEAQLEKSRLLSDRFSAERPKGSFSTLEIQRTEQGDSAMYLCASSSRGTLSSYNSPLHFGNGTRLTVT.

V usage is TRBV19 and J usage is TRBJ2-1; 16 nucleotides align to TRBD2. In germline, CDR1 is LNHDA, CDR2 SQIVND (reference sequence). V lost 4 bases, J lost 8 bases, and 14 bases stayed unmatched. The CDR3 covers 19 residues. DNA for the CDR3: TGTGCCAGTAGTACCGGGACTAGCGGGAGGGCCAAGGTTCGATATGAGCAGTTCTTC. It codes for CASSTGTSGRAKVRYEQFF. The full variable domain, completed using reference TRBV19 and TRBJ2-1, is DGGITQSPKYLFRKEGQNVTLSCEQNLNHDAMYWYRQDPGQGLRLIYYSQIVNDFQKGDIAEGYSVSREKKESFPLTVTSAQKNPTAFYLCASSTGTSGRAKVRYEQFFGPGTRLTVL.

This clonotype was seen many times. The chain uses TRBV29-1 and TRBJ1-1; TRBD1 agrees at 7 bases. V shed 6 bases and J 1 base; nucleotides not matched to a gene: 11. CDR1 is SQVTM, CDR2 ANQGSEA, per germline. CDR3 length: 15 residues. The CDR3 reads CSVRPAGGENTEAFF. As DNA, the CDR3 is TGCAGCGTCCGGCCGGCAGGGGGGGAGAACACTGAAGCTTTCTTT.

This clonotype has a handful of counts. This chain links TRBV6-2 or TRBV6-3 with TRBJ2-7; perhaps TRBD2 as D (5 bases). This CDR3 contains 12 residues. Germline values: CDR1 MNHEY, CDR2 SVGEGT. V lost 6 bases and J 3 bases, leaving 9 bases between the germline ends. The CDR3 here is CASRGRYYEQYV. The CDR3 DNA sequence: TGTGCCAGCAGGGGGAGATACTACGAGCAGTACGTC.

The chain joins TRBV6-1 to TRBJ1-1; D might be TRBD1 (5 bases). The CDR3 sequence is 12 residues long. Germline V gene lookup returns CDR1 MNHNS and CDR2 SASEGT. Between the trimmed V and J ends, which lost 2 bases and 6 bases, there was a span of 7 bases. The CDR3 reads CASSERGAEAFF. CDR3 coding DNA: TGTGCCAGCAGTGAAAGAGGGGCTGAAGCTTTCTTT.

This sequence joins TRBV27 and TRBJ2-1; 8 bases fit TRBD2. This CDR3 contains 16 residues. CDR1 is MNHEY and CDR2 is SMNVEV in the germline V gene (reference sequence). Trimming at V came to 0 bases and at J to 7 bases, leaving 8 bases not matched to a gene. The CDR3 here is CASSLSSQRGWNEQFF. As DNA, the CDR3 is TGTGCCAGCAGTTTATCGAGCCAGCGGGGGTGGAATGAGCAGTTCTTC.

This clonotype was observed a few times. This chain joins TRBV11-3 and TRBJ2-7; D not certain. V was cut by 3 bases and J by 1 base, with 13 bases left in between. Per germline, CDR1 SGHNT and CDR2 YENEEA. The CDR3 length is 15 residues. In nucleotides, the CDR3 is TGTGCCAGCAGCTTGGGCAGGATCAATTCCTACGAGCAGTACGTC. This gives the protein CASSLGRINSYEQYV.

This clonotype was counted a single time. V gene TRBV7-9 combines with J gene TRBJ2-1, with D uncertain. Germline lookup yields CDR1 SEHNR and CDR2 FQNEAQ (reference sequence). This CDR3 region has 14 residues. Trimming cost V 3 bases and J 10 bases, with 16 bases left between them. CDR3 loop: CASSFYSSSTEQFF. Written as DNA, the CDR3 is TGTGCCAGCAGCTTTTATTCAAGCAGTACCGAGCAGTTCTTC.

This clonotype was counted between two and nine times. The chain joins TRBV7-9 to TRBJ1-2; possible D gene TRBD1, 6 bases. This CDR3 has 16 residues. The germline V gene has CDR1 SEHNR and CDR2 FQNEAQ (reference sequence). V was shortened by 5 bases and J by 0 bases, with 16 bases between the two germline ends. CDR3 protein: CASSPGHPGANYGYTF. The CDR3 DNA follows: TGTGCCAGCAGCCCAGGACACCCAGGGGCTAACTATGGCTACACCTTC.

This clonotype was counted only a few times. The chain uses TRBV7-6 and TRBJ2-2, with 7 bases matching TRBD2. The CDR3 extends over 17 amino acids. V was clipped by 1 base and J by 0 bases; unmatched bases: 5. Germline-derived CDR1 and CDR2 are SGHVS and FNYEAQ. The CDR3 nucleotides read TGTGCCAGCAGCTTAGTGGGGGGGACGGCGAACACCGGGGAGCTGTTTTTT. Translated, it gives CASSLVGGTANTGELFF.

This clonotype was detected only a few times. The V and J genes are TRBV6-1 and TRBJ1-2, with D perhaps TRBD1 (6 bases). CDR3 size: 14 residues. V was cut by 5 bases and J by 1 base, with 11 bases left in between. The V gene's germline CDR1 is MNHNS and CDR2 SASEGT. This CDR3 reads CASSRGQRNYGYTF. The DNA for the CDR3 is TGTGCCAGCAGTCGCGGACAGCGTAACTATGGCTACACCTTC.

The chain combines TRBV7-2 with TRBJ1-6; D possibly corresponds to TRBD1 (5 bases). The V gene's germline CDR1 is SGHTA and CDR2 FQGNSA. The V and J ends lost 6 bases and 4 bases respectively, with 13 bases between them. The CDR3 extends over 15 amino acids. The CDR3 DNA reads as TGTGCCAGCAGTCTGGGGACCTCATATAATTCACCCCTCCACTTT. This encodes CASSLGTSYNSPLHF.

The J gene is TRBJ2-5, the V gene TRBV12-3 or TRBV12-4, with 7 nucleotides matching TRBD2. The CDR3 is made up of 13 amino acids. The trim removed 4 bases at V and 9 bases at J, leaving 8 bases unmatched. DNA of the CDR3: TGTGCCAGCAGTTCAGGTGGGGAGGGCCCCCAGTACTTC. This translates into CASSSGGEGPQYF.

The chain combines TRBV30 with TRBJ2-5; possible D gene TRBD2, 6 bases. Germline CDR1 GTSNPN, CDR2 SVGIG (reference sequence). This CDR3 has 14 amino acids. V was cut by 0 bases and J by 5 bases, with 13 bases left in between. The CDR3, as DNA: TGTGCCTGGAGTGTAAGGAGGGGAGGCGAGACCCAGTACTTC. This sequence encodes CAWSVRRGGETQYF.

This clonotype appeared many times. Written as DNA, the CDR3 is TGTGCCAGCAGCTCCCTGGACCCGGATGTGGATGGCTACACCTTC. This encodes CASSSLDPDVDGYTF. This chain uses TRBV7-2 with TRBJ1-2; no clear D gene. Germline V gene sequence: CDR1 SGHTA, CDR2 FQGNSA. The CDR3 spans 15 residues. V lost 4 bases and J 6 bases, leaving 18 bases between the germline ends. Using reference TRBV7-2 and TRBJ1-2 for the parts outside the CDR3, the full variable domain is GAGVSQSPSNKVTEKGKDVELRCDPISGHTALYWYRQSLGQGLEFLIYFQGNSAPDKSGLPSDRFSAERTGGSVSTLTIQRTQQEDSAVYLCASSSLDPDVDGYTFGSGTRLTVV.

The chain links TRBV6-6 to TRBJ2-5, with a weak D call TRBD2 (5 bases). The CDR3 contains 13 residues. Trimming left V 7 bases short and J 1 base short, with 10 bases between. Germline assignment: CDR1 MNHNY and CDR2 SVGAGI (reference sequence). The CDR3 sequence is CASTRGLQETQYF. The CDR3 DNA sequence: TGTGCCAGCACCCGCGGACTCCAAGAGACCCAGTACTTC.